This T cell receptor (beta chain) was recovered during a study of CXCR3-negative and CXCR3-positive naive CD8 T cells. General study results and limits: TRBV-TRBJ usage matched between naive CXCR3-negative and CXCR3-positive cells but not between memory cells. Diversity in memory CD8+ cells fell much lower than the comparably high levels seen in both naive subsets.

All TRB cDNA libraries came from 5' RACE performed with UMI labels. TCRdb reprocessed the 5' RACE reads; each CDR3 protein has one entry and no DNA is given. This sample's clone table lists about 40,000 distinct CDR3 sequences. Germline V CDR1 and CDR2: DFQATT, SNEGSKA (reference sequence). CDR3 length: 13 residues. With regard to this clonotype: Its antigen is unidentified.

Material for sequencing was memory CD8+ T cells from blood. The clonotype was recovered from a human donor in good health. Some clones in this sample may be carry-over from other donors' samples. The V gene is TRBV20-1, the J gene TRBJ2-7; the TCRdb D gene call, TRBD1, has no DNA to confirm it. CDR3 sequence: CSAPAGQTYEQYF.